The 32 T cell receptor beta chains below were found in one sample sequenced in a study of T-cell reconstitution after alpha-beta-depleted transplantation in children. A library of TCRbeta sequences, prepared with unique molecular identifiers, was generated. TCRdb itself ran the PCR reads through MiXCR, one entry per CDR3 protein. The data show a few hundred thousand distinct CDR3 sequences, with approximately 9% seen just once and less than 8% held by the top ten. Sequences were derived from PBMCs from the stem cell graft donor, sampled from the stem cell graft. The receptors shown here come from a human donor who donated a stem cell graft to a child with acute lymphoblastic leukemia.

This clonotype has only a few counts. The chain couples TRBV20-1 to TRBJ2-7; D gene unclear. This CDR3 contains 13 residues. The V gene's germline CDR1 is DFQATT and CDR2 SNEGSKA (reference sequence). Trimming left V 5 bases short and J 1 base short, with 12 bases between. CDR3 region: CSAWFGSSYEQYF. The CDR3 DNA is TGCAGTGCTTGGTTCGGCAGTTCCTACGAGCAGTACTTC.

This clonotype was detected ten times or more. The chain employs TRBV12-3 or TRBV12-4 and TRBJ2-5, with 7 positions matching TRBD1. CDR3 length equals 14 residues. The V segment lost 3 bases and the J segment 5 bases; nucleotides outside the gene matches: 6. The CDR3 DNA reads as TGTGCCAGCAGTTTCATAGGGGGCAGGGAGACCCAGTACTTC. Protein product: CASSFIGGRETQYF.

The chain couples TRBV7-9 to TRBJ1-1; 9 nucleotides agree with TRBD1. The V segment lost 7 bases and the J segment 3 bases; nucleotides outside the gene matches: 6. Germline CDR1 SEHNR, CDR2 FQNEAQ (reference sequence). This CDR3 is 14 amino acids long. In nucleotides, the CDR3 is TGTGCCAGCACCCGGGACAGGGAAGACACTGAAGCTTTCTTT. This gives the protein CASTRDREDTEAFF.

This chain connects TRBV29-1 to TRBJ2-3; D gene ambiguous. Germline V gene lookup returns CDR1 SQVTM and CDR2 ANQGSEA. V lost 3 bases and J lost 2, with 12 bases in between. The CDR3 totals 14 residues. For the CDR3, the DNA is TGCAGCGTTGACATCGCCCAGTACACAGATACGCAGTATTTT. This codes for CSVDIAQYTDTQYF.

This clonotype was observed a few times. The rearrangement links TRBV6-5 to TRBJ2-7; D call uncertain. The CDR3 loop spans 11 amino acids. Germline V CDR1 and CDR2: MNHEY, SVGAGI. V dropped 6 bases and J dropped 5 bases, with 8 bases sitting between them. CDR3 coding DNA: TGTGCCAGCAGAATAGGACACGAGCAGTACTTC. It specifies CASRIGHEQYF.

In its sample, this clonotype was seen a few times. V is TRBV12-3 or TRBV12-4 and J is TRBJ1-2, with a possible D match to TRBD1 (6 bases). This CDR3 has 14 residues. V was trimmed by 5 bases and J by 6 bases, leaving 16 bases between them. The CDR3: CASSLDDRSHGYTF. The CDR3 DNA reads as TGTGCCAGCAGTCTCGACGACAGGAGCCATGGCTACACCTTC.

The chain has TRBV14 and TRBJ2-7; 12 bases are a match to TRBD1. V was pared by 4 bases and J by 0 bases, with 10 bases of the junction left unmatched. Per the germline V gene, CDR1 is SGHDN and CDR2 is FVKESK. The CDR3 consists of 18 residues. DNA of the CDR3: TGTGCCAGCAGCCTCGGGACAGGGGGCCGTAGGGGCTCCTACGAGCAGTACTTC. Amino acid sequence: CASSLGTGGRRGSYEQYF.

This clonotype was recorded a few times. The V and J genes are TRBV12-3 or TRBV12-4 and TRBJ2-5; 7 nucleotides align to TRBD2. This CDR3 is 13 amino acids long. V shed 5 bases, J shed 4 bases, and the junction held 4 bases outside the gene matches. The CDR3 here is CASSRDYRETQYF. Here the CDR3 DNA reads TGTGCCAGCAGTCGGGACTACCGAGAGACCCAGTACTTC.

This clonotype was seen many times. This chain uses TRBV4-1 with TRBJ2-7, with no clear D. V lost 0 bases and J lost 3, with 12 bases in between. CDR3 length equals 15 residues. Looked up from germline, CDR1 is MGHRA and CDR2 is YSYEKL. This chain's CDR3 is CASSQESGVFYEQYF. CDR3 nucleotides: TGCGCCAGCAGCCAAGAGTCTGGGGTGTTCTACGAGCAGTACTTC.

The rearrangement links TRBV10-3 to TRBJ1-2, with 9 positions matching TRBD1. The CDR3 is made up of 17 amino acids. V shed 9 bases, J shed 4 bases, and the junction held 18 bases outside the gene matches. CDR1 ENHRY and CDR2 SYGVKD come from the germline V gene. CDR3 loop: CAIPRDEGGQGFYGYTF. CDR3 coding DNA: TGTGCCATTCCCCGTGATGAAGGGGGACAGGGTTTCTATGGCTACACCTTC.

This clonotype was picked up a small number of times. V and J are TRBV18 and TRBJ2-5; D unresolved. Germline loops: CDR1 KGHSH, CDR2 LQKENI. The CDR3 loop spans 14 amino acids. Trimming removed 2 bases from V and 2 bases from J, with 9 bases in between. In DNA, the CDR3 is TGTGCCAGCTCACCAAGCATCTGGCAAGAGACCCAGTACTTC. Translating gives CASSPSIWQETQYF.

This clonotype appeared many times. The gene calls are TRBV5-1 and TRBJ1-1; D unclear. The CDR3 contains 12 residues. Germline V lookup: CDR1 SGHRS, CDR2 YFSETQ. Between the trimmed V and J ends, which lost 8 bases and 1 base, there was a span of 9 bases. The CDR3, as DNA: TGCGCCAGTGGGCGCTGGAACACTGAAGCTTTCTTT. Protein product: CASGRWNTEAFF.

This clonotype was found a few times. The chain couples TRBV5-1 to TRBJ2-1; D might be TRBD1 or TRBD2, each matching 6 bases. The CDR3 contains 17 residues. Between the trimmed V and J ends, which lost 0 bases and 8 bases, there was a span of 21 bases. CDR1 is SGHRS, CDR2 YFSETQ, per germline. This CDR3 is CASSLVAGEAPKDEQFF. CDR3 DNA: TGCGCCAGCAGCTTGGTAGCAGGGGAGGCTCCTAAGGATGAGCAGTTCTTC.

This clonotype was detected many times. This chain links TRBV7-6 with TRBJ1-1; tentative D call: TRBD1 (6 bases). Germline V gives CDR1 SGHVS, CDR2 FNYEAQ. CDR3 length: 16 residues. Trimming left V 1 base short and J 2 bases short, with 14 bases between. The CDR3 nucleotides read TGTGCCAGCAGCTTAGAGGTGTTCGGGGGCAACACTGAAGCTTTCTTT. Amino acids: CASSLEVFGGNTEAFF. Variable domain in full (rest from reference TRBV7-6 and TRBJ1-1): GAGVSQSPRYKVTKRGQDVALRCDPISGHVSLYWYRQALGQGPEFLTYFNYEAQQDKSGLPNDRFSAERPEGSISTLTIQRTEQRDSAMYRCASSLEVFGGNTEAFFGQGTRLTVV.

In its sample, this clonotype was seen many times. V gene TRBV3-1 combines with J gene TRBJ2-7; possibly TRBD1 for D (6 bases). Germline V gene data show CDR1 as LGHDT and CDR2 as YNNKEL (reference sequence). This CDR3 region has 16 residues. The ends were cut back, 0 bases at V and 4 bases at J, with 16 bases in the middle. This CDR3 is CASSQDDNREVYEQYF. The CDR3, as DNA: TGTGCCAGCAGCCAAGATGACAACAGGGAAGTGTACGAGCAGTACTTC.

In this sample, this clonotype turned up many times. The V and J genes are TRBV5-8 and TRBJ2-7; the D gene is possibly TRBD1 (6 bases). V was cut by 0 bases and J by 5 bases, with 15 bases left in between. CDR1 is SGHTS and CDR2 is YDEGEE in the germline V gene. The CDR3 spans 15 residues. The CDR3 loop reads CASSLVQGKVNEQYF. CDR3 DNA sequence: TGTGCCAGCAGCTTGGTCCAGGGGAAGGTCAACGAGCAGTACTTC.

This clonotype was found many times. The chain combines TRBV21-1 with TRBJ2-3; the table assigns TRBD2, which was not confirmed against the DNA. TRBV21-1 is designated a pseudogene. The CDR3 runs to 16 residues. The CDR3 DNA sequence: TGTGCCAGCAGCACGGGACTAGCGGGATATACAGATACGCAGTATTTT. This encodes CASSTGLAGYTDTQYF.

This clonotype was detected a few times. The rearrangement uses TRBV12-3 or TRBV12-4 and TRBJ2-6; D call uncertain. The CDR3 extends over 12 amino acids. Trimming removed 6 bases from V and 2 bases from J, with 2 bases in between. The CDR3 bases are TGTGCCAGCAGACCTGGGGCCAACGTCCTGACTTTC. Translated, it gives CASRPGANVLTF.

This chain joins TRBV20-1 and TRBJ1-1, with D possibly being TRBD1 (5 bases). Germline CDR1 reads DFQATT; CDR2 reads SNEGSKA (reference sequence). V lost 3 bases and J 4 bases, leaving 9 bases between the germline ends. The CDR3 runs 12 residues. The CDR3 loop reads CSASQGATEAFF. CDR3 nucleotide sequence: TGCAGTGCTAGTCAGGGAGCCACTGAAGCTTTCTTT.

CDR3 nucleotide sequence: TGTGCCAGCAGGACCATGAACACTGAAGCTTTCTTT. It yields the protein CASRTMNTEAFF. The chain combines TRBV27 with TRBJ1-1; D gene ambiguous. The CDR3 extends over 12 amino acids. The V end was cut by 6 bases, the J end by 0 bases, with 5 bases between. CDR1 MNHEY and CDR2 SMNVEV come from the germline V gene (reference sequence).

This clonotype was counted many times. This chain joins TRBV7-9 and TRBJ2-2; maybe TRBD2 (5 bases). The CDR3 length is 14 residues. The ends were cut back, 5 bases at V and 8 bases at J, with 15 bases in the middle. In germline, CDR1 is SEHNR, CDR2 FQNEAQ (reference sequence). The CDR3 nucleotides read TGTGCCAGCAGCCAAACCGGGGTCGCAGGGGAGCTGTTTTTT. This translates into CASSQTGVAGELFF.

This clonotype has only a few counts. The chain has TRBV2 and TRBJ1-2, with D tentatively TRBD1 (6 bases). The V gene lost 9 bases and the J gene lost 5 bases, with 13 bases spanning the gap. The CDR3 covers 12 residues. The germline V gene has CDR1 SNHLY and CDR2 FYNNEI. CDR3 amino acids: CARVSGDYGYTF. The CDR3 DNA reads as TGTGCCAGAGTTTCAGGGGATTATGGCTACACCTTC.

This clonotype was counted ten times or more. The genes are TRBV6-1 and TRBJ1-5; D might be TRBD1 (5 bases). V was clipped by 1 base and J by 0 bases, with 25 bases between them. The CDR3 length is 21 residues. Germline CDR1 MNHNS, CDR2 SASEGT. The CDR3 sequence is CASSEDIGGSLIRYSNQPQHF. CDR3 in DNA: TGTGCCAGCAGTGAAGACATCGGGGGGTCCCTTATCAGATATAGCAATCAGCCCCAGCATTTT.

CDR3 region: CASSFRTSGDSSYEQYF. The DNA for the CDR3 is TGCGCCAGCAGCTTCAGGACTAGCGGGGACAGCTCCTACGAGCAGTACTTC. The chain couples TRBV4-1 to TRBJ2-7; 12 bases fit TRBD2. Trimming at V came to 5 bases and at J to 0 bases, leaving 8 bases not matched to a gene. This CDR3 contains 17 residues. Germline lookup yields CDR1 MGHRA and CDR2 YSYEKL.

This clonotype was seen many times. The chain couples TRBV12-3 or TRBV12-4 to TRBJ2-1, with TRBD1 matching 8 bases. With 6 bases clipped from V and 6 bases from J, the junction kept 7 bases outside the gene matches. This CDR3 has 14 residues. The CDR3 DNA reads as TGTGCCAGCAGCCGAGGACAGGGAAGCAATGAGCAGTTCTTC. Its translation is CASSRGQGSNEQFF.

This clonotype was seen a handful of times. The genes are TRBV6-5 and TRBJ2-2; D is undetermined. V was cut by 0 bases and J by 4 bases, with 6 bases left in between. Germline V CDR1 and CDR2: MNHEY, SVGAGI. CDR3 size: 14 residues. The CDR3 here is CASSYSRFTGELFF. The CDR3 region has the DNA TGTGCCAGCAGTTACTCAAGGTTCACCGGGGAGCTGTTTTTT.

This clonotype was detected many times. The rearrangement uses TRBV6-5 and TRBJ2-2; D is uncertain. This CDR3 contains 13 residues. Trimming took 1 base from V and 1 from J, leaving 1 base between them. Germline V gene sequence: CDR1 MNHEY, CDR2 SVGAGI. CDR3 protein: CASSYWNTGELFF. CDR3 bases: TGTGCCAGCAGTTACTGGAACACCGGGGAGCTGTTTTTT.

V gene TRBV20-1 combines with J gene TRBJ2-2; D may be TRBD1 (7 bases). V was cut by 1 base and J by 4 bases, with 28 bases left in between. This CDR3 comprises 20 residues. Germline CDR1 DFQATT, CDR2 SNEGSKA (reference sequence). DNA for the CDR3: TGCAGTGCTAGAGCAAAACAGGGGATGGGACTTTTTCGCGGCACCGGGGAGCTGTTTTTT. Amino acid sequence: CSARAKQGMGLFRGTGELFF.

Many counts were recorded for this clonotype. The V and J genes are TRBV6-5 and TRBJ1-1; weak D call: TRBD1 (5 bases). Trimming removed 4 bases at V and 0 bases at J, with 18 bases between. The CDR3 length is 17 residues. Germline-derived CDR1 and CDR2 are MNHEY and SVGAGI. The CDR3 sequence is CASSWVIGEGMNTEAFF. The CDR3 coding sequence is TGTGCCAGCAGTTGGGTGATTGGTGAGGGGATGAACACTGAAGCTTTCTTT.

This clonotype was seen more than once but under ten times. The chain joins TRBV5-6 to TRBJ2-3; no firm D call. The V and J ends lost 2 bases and 2 bases respectively, with 12 bases between them. In germline, CDR1 is SGHDT, CDR2 YYEEEE. CDR3 length: 15 residues. The CDR3 spells CASSLSDTPTDTQYF. As DNA, the CDR3 is TGTGCCAGCAGCTTATCCGACACCCCCACAGATACGCAGTATTTT.

This clonotype was observed at least ten times. The chain employs TRBV27 and TRBJ1-1, with D possibly TRBD1 on 5 matching bases. The CDR3 covers 14 residues. Trimming removed 0 bases at V and 5 bases at J, with 10 bases between. The germline gives CDR1 MNHEY, CDR2 SMNVEV (reference sequence). CDR3 in DNA: TGTGCCAGCAGTTTATCGGAGGGGCGAACTGAAGCTTTCTTT. Amino acids: CASSLSEGRTEAFF.

This clonotype was counted at least ten times. The gene calls are TRBV12-3 or TRBV12-4 and TRBJ2-1, with a weak D call TRBD1 (5 bases). The germline V and J ends were trimmed by 4 bases and 7 bases, with 11 bases remaining between them. The length of the CDR3 is 13 residues. CDR3 bases: TGTGCCAGCAGTTATAGGGGAAGAAATGAGCAGTTCTTC. Residues: CASSYRGRNEQFF.